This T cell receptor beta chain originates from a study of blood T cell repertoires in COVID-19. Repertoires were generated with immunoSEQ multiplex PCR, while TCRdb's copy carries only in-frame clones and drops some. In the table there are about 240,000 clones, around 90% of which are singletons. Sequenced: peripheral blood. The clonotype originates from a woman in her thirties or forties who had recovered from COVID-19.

CDR3 sequence: CASSARDRTGEKLFF. The DNA for the CDR3 is TGTGCCAGCAGCGCCCGGGACAGAACGGGTGAAAAACTGTTTTTT. The chain couples TRBV9 to TRBJ1-4; 7 bases align to TRBD1. Losses at the gene ends were 3 bases for V and 7 bases for J; bases not matched to a gene: 9. Per the germline V gene, CDR1 is SGDLS and CDR2 is YYNGEE. This CDR3 has 15 residues.